This T cell receptor beta chain stems from a study of blood T cells in healthy people across ages. J lost 10 bases, V lost 5 bases, and 14 bases had no gene match. The CDR3 runs to 16 residues. Germline V gives CDR1 SGHTA, CDR2 FQGNSA. Findings and limits, study-wide: Roughly linear declines in TCR beta diversity per million T cells occurred with age.

Alongside a J-beta primer mix, a sample-barcoded 5' primer served in a second PCR lasting about 6 to 11 cycles. Researchers report that a template-switch adaptor with 12 random nucleotides tagged each cDNA molecule. A minimum of 2.5 million CDR3-containing paired-end reads was obtained for each sample. TCRdb re-derived calls from the 5' RACE reads in MiXCR, one entry per CDR3 protein. The sample holds 1.5 million to 2 million distinct CDR3 sequences, 30% to 40% seen once. In terms of origin and age, donors were healthy Caucasian individuals from Russia aged roughly 6 to 100. Notes on this clonotype: Its target is unknown.

The sequence was collected from a human donor in good health. The genes are TRBV7-2 and TRBJ1-6; 7 bases map to TRBD1. Sequencing used blood. CDR3 DNA: TGTGCCAGCAGCCCGTTTCGGGACAGCACGCTGTCACCCCTCCACTTT. It translates to CASSPFRDSTLSPLHF. The complete variable domain, with remaining parts taken from reference TRBV7-2 and TRBJ1-6, reads GAGVSQSPSNKVTEKGKDVELRCDPISGHTALYWYRQSLGQGLEFLIYFQGNSAPDKSGLPSDRFSAERTGGSVSTLTIQRTQQEDSAVYLCASSPFRDSTLSPLHFGNGTRLTVT.